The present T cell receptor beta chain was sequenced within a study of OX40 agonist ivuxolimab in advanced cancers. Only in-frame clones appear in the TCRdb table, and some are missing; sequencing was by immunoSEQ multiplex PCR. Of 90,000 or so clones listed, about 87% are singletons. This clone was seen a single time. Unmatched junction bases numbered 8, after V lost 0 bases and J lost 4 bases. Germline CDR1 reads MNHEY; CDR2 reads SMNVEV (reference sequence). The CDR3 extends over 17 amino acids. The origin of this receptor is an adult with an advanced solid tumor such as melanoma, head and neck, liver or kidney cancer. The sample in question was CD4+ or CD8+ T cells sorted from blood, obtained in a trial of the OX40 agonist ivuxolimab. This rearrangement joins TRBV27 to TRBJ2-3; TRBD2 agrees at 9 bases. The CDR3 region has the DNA TGTGCCAGCAGTTTATCGTCTGCGAGGACTAGCGCAGATACGCAGTATTTT. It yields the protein CASSLSSARTSADTQYF.